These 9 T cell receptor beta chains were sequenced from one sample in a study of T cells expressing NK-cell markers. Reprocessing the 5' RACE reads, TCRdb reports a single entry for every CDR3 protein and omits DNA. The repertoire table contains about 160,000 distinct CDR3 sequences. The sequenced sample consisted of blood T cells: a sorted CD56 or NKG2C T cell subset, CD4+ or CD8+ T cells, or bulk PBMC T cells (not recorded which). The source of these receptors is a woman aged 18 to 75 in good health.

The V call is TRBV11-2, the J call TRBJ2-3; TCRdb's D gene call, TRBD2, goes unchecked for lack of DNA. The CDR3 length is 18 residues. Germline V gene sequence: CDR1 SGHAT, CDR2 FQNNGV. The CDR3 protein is CASSATSGGAGSTDTQYF.

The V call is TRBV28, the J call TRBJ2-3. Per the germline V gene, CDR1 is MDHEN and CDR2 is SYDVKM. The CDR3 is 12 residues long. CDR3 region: CASSLMEDTQYF.

CDR3 sequence: CASSLEGNSPLHF. This rearrangement joins TRBV7-9 to TRBJ1-6. The germline CDR1 and CDR2 sequences are SEHNR and FQNEAQ (reference sequence). The CDR3 has 13 amino acids.

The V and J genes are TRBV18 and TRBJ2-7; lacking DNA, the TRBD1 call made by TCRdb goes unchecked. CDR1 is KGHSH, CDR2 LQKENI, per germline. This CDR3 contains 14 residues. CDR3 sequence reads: CASSPQGASGEQYF.

CDR3: CASSPPGLAGGFDEQFF. The chain joins TRBV18 to TRBJ2-1; the D call from TCRdb, TRBD2, cannot be confirmed without DNA. The germline gives CDR1 KGHSH, CDR2 LQKENI. The CDR3 runs 17 residues.

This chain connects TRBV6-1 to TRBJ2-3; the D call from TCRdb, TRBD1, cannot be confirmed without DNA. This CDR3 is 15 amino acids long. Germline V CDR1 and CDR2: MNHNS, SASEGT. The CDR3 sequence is CASSPIWDTTHTQYF.

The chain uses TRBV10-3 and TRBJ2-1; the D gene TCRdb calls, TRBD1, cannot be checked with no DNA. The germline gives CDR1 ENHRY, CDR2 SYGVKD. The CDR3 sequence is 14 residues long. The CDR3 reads CATKRGGPYNEQFF.

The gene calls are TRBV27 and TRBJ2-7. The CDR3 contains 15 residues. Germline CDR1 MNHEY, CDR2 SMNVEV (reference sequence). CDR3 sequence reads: CASSFGLGGSYEQYF.

CDR3 protein: CASSYSTRMNTEAFF. The chain is built from TRBV6-5 and TRBJ1-1. The V gene's germline CDR1 is MNHEY and CDR2 SVGAGI. The CDR3 is 15 residues long.